The sequence of this TCR beta chain was determined in a study of control samples from healthy donors and cancer patients. The table came from immunoSEQ multiplex PCR; TCRdb's copy has only in-frame clones and leaves some out. The repertoire includes under 450,000 clones, around 90% of them detected once, and around 6.5% sits in the top ten. CDR1 and CDR2 (germline): MDHEN, SYDVKM. The V end was cut by 7 bases, the J end by 3 bases, with 19 bases between. The CDR3 has 16 amino acids. Sequencing was done on a sample of PBMCs. The chain is built from TRBV28 and TRBJ1-3; weak D call: TRBD1 (6 bases). This receptor was taken from a man in his forties or fifties with head and neck cancer. This CDR3 reads CASTPHGGPIGNTIYF. DNA of the CDR3: TGTGCCAGCACCCCCCACGGGGGCCCGATTGGAAACACCATATATTTT.